The rows below give T cell receptor beta chains drawn from one sample of a study of technical replicates of blood from several donors. Method: immunoSEQ multiplex PCR; TCRdb's copy keeps in-frame clones and lacks some. The data hold approximately 82,000 clones, with about 91% observed a single time. The sequenced sample was T cells isolated from PBMCs. These receptor sequences come from a human donor in good health. Some clones in this sample may be carry-over from other donors' samples. Both conserved end residues are part of each CDR3. A D gene is named only where the DNA matches it firmly.

CDR3nt,CDR3aa,d_gene,j_gene,v_gene
TGTGCCAGCAGCTTAGACGGGGGGAGGGGGTTTAACTATGGCTACACCTTC,CASSLDGGRGFNYGYTF,.,TRBJ1-2,TRBV7-9
TGTGCCAGTAGCTTCTCGTGGACAGGGCCCACCGGGGAGCTGTTTTTT,CASSFSWTGPTGELFF,TRBD1,TRBJ2-2,TRBV19
TGTGCCAGCAGTGAATCCCTGAGTCGCGAGCAGTACTTC,CASSESLSREQYF,.,TRBJ2-7,TRBV6-1
TGTGCCACCCACGGCGTTCTGGCGGCGGGCGGGGCCAACGTCCTGACTTTC,CATHGVLAAGGANVLTF,.,TRBJ2-6,TRBV5-4
TGTGCCAGCTCACTGAATGAATTGGGGGCTTCTGAAGCTTTCTTT,CASSLNELGASEAFF,.,TRBJ1-1,TRBV18
TGCAGTGCACGGGGAGTCTACGAGCAGTACTTC,CSARGVYEQYF,.,TRBJ2-7,TRBV20-1
TGTGCCAGCAGTGATAACTACCTCCTTGAGGAGCAGTACTTC,CASSDNYLLEEQYF,.,TRBJ2-7,TRBV25-1
TGTGCCAGCTCACCCGTAGGGCAGGGTAGATACGAGCAGTACTTC,CASSPVGQGRYEQYF,.,TRBJ2-7,TRBV18
TGTGCCAGCAGCCCGCCGGGATGGCGGGAGAACACCGGGGAGCTGTTTTTT,CASSPPGWRENTGELFF,.,TRBJ2-2,TRBV4-2
TGTGCCAGCAGTACGGTGGACAGGGATATCTACGAGCAGTACTTC,CASSTVDRDIYEQYF,TRBD1,TRBJ2-7,TRBV6-5
TGTGCCAGCAGTTTATGGCCTAGCGGGACTGGAGAGACCCAGTACTTC,CASSLWPSGTGETQYF,TRBD2,TRBJ2-5,TRBV27
TGTGCCAGCAGCTTAGTCGGGGAGATCCCCTACGAGCAGTACTTC,CASSLVGEIPYEQYF,.,TRBJ2-7,TRBV7-9
TGTGCCAGTAGATCCGGGACAGGGGTCACAGATACGCAGTATTTT,CASRSGTGVTDTQYF,TRBD1,TRBJ2-3,TRBV19
TGTGCCAGTAGTATTGGTCTCGGACTCCGATACGAGCAGTACTTC,CASSIGLGLRYEQYF,.,TRBJ2-7,TRBV19
TGTGCCAGCACCCGAGAGGGACAGAGCTCCTACGAGCAGTACTTC,CASTREGQSSYEQYF,TRBD1,TRBJ2-7,TRBV7-6
TGTGCCAGCAGCTTAGCTCAGGGGGGACAGTCCTACGAGCAGTACTTC,CASSLAQGGQSYEQYF,.,TRBJ2-7,TRBV13
TGTGCCAGCAGCTTGGAGGGGGTTGGAAACACCATATATTTT,CASSLEGVGNTIYF,.,TRBJ1-3,TRBV5-6
TGTGCCAGCAGCCCAGCGGGGGGAGCTTACAATGAGCAGTTCTTC,CASSPAGGAYNEQFF,TRBD2,TRBJ2-1,TRBV9
TGTGCGGAGGTGACTAGCGGGATTGCAGATACGCAGTATTTT,CAEVTSGIADTQYF,TRBD2,TRBJ2-3,TRBV30
TGTGCCAGCAAACGACTAGCGGCCAACACAGATACGCAGTATTTT,CASKRLAANTDTQYF,TRBD2,TRBJ2-3,TRBV5-4